The sequence of this T cell receptor (beta chain) was determined in a study of T cells in women clearing cervical HPV infection. Study details: Case blood drawn at lesion detection; control blood after infection cleared. HLA type could not be excluded as a confounder.

V lost 4 bases and J lost 6; bases outside the gene matches: 13. The CDR3 totals 16 residues. The germline gives CDR1 LNHDA, CDR2 SQIVND (reference sequence). On this clone itself: As yet, its antigen is unknown. The read ends 3 residues early relative to the CDR3; the germline J gene fills the gap.

Generated by immunoSEQ multiplex PCR, the TCRdb table keeps only in-frame clones and is missing some. With more than 15,000 clones in the sample, the ten largest clones hold 14%. Overall study findings and caveats: Richness plus V gene abundances separated cases from controls with AUC 0.7 to 0.9.

The sequencing sample was made of blood buffy coat. This sequence originates from a woman aged 18 to 75 with a cervical HPV16 infection that either progressed to CIN3+ or cleared (not recorded which). The chain carries TRBV19 and TRBJ1-2, with 8 bases identical to TRBD1. Partial CDR3 DNA: TGTGCCAGTAGTACATTGGGGGGCCAGGGGGCAAATGGC. It translates to CASSTLGGQGANG. The CDR3 in its entirety is CASSTLGGQGANGYTF.